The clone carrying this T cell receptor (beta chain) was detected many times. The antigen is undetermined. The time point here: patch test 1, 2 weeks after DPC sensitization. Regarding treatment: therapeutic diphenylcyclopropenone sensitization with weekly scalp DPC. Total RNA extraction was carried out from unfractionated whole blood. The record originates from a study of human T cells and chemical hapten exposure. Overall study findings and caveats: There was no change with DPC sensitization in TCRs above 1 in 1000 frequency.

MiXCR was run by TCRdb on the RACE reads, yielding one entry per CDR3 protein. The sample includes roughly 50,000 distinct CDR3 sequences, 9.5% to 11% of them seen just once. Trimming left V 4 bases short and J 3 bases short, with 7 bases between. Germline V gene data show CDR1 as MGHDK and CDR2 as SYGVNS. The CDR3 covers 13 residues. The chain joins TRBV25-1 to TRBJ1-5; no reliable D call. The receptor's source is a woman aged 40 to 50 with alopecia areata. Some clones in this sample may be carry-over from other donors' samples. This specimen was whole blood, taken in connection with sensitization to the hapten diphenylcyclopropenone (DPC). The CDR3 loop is CASSADYNQPQHF. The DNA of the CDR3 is TGTGCCAGCAGTGCAGATTACAATCAGCCCCAGCATTTT.